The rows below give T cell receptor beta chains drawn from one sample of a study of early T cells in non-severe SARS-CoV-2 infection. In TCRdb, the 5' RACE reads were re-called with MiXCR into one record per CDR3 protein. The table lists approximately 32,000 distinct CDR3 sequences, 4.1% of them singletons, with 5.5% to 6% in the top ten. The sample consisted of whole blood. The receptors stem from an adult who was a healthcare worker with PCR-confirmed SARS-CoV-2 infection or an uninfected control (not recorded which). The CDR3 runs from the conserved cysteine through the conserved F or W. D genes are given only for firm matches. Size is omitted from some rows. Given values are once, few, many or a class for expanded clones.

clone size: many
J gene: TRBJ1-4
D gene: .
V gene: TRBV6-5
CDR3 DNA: TGTGCCAGCAGTTACTCAGAGCCGTTGAATGAAAAACTGTTTTTT
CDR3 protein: CASSYSEPLNEKLFF

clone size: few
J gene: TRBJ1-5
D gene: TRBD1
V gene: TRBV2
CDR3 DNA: TGTGCCAGCGAAGGACAGGGGGATCAGCCCCAGCATTTT
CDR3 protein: CASEGQGDQPQHF

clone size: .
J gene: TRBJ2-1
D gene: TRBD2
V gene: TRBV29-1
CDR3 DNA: TGCAGCGGCGGACTAGCGGGGAACTACAATGAGCAGTTCTTC
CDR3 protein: CSGGLAGNYNEQFF

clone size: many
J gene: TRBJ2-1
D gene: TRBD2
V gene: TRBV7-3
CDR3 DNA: TGTGCCAGCAGCCTAATCGGGACTAGCGGGGGCTACAATGAGCAGTTCTTC
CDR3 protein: CASSLIGTSGGYNEQFF

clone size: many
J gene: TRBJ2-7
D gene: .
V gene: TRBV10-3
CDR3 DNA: TGTGCCATCAGTGTCCAAGGGGACCACGAGCAGTACTTC
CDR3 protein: CAISVQGDHEQYF

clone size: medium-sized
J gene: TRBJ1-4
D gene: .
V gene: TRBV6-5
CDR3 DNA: TGTGCCAGCAGCGACGGGACGCCGGCTAATGAAAAACTGTTTTTT
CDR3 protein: CASSDGTPANEKLFF

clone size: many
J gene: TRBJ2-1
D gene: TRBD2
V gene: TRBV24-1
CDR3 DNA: TGTGCCACCAGTGATCTAGCGGGGGGGCCGGCTGAGCAGTTCTTC
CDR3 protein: CATSDLAGGPAEQFF

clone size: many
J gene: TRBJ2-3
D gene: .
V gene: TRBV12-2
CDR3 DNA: TGTGCAAGTCGCTTAGCGTGTCGCGGGAGCCCAAGGCAAGGGCAGTATTTT
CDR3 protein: CASRLACRGSPRQGQYF

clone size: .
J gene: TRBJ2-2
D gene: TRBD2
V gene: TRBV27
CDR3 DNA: TGTGCCACCAAGGGGCTAGCGGGGTGGACCGGGGAGCTGTTTTTT
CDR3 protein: CATKGLAGWTGELFF

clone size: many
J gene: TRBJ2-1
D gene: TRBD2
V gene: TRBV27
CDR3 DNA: TGTGCCAGTAGAGGGACTAGCGGGGTTAATGAGCAGTTCTTC
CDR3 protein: CASRGTSGVNEQFF

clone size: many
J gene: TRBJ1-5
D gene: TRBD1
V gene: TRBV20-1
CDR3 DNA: TGCAGTGCTGAAGACAGGGGCCAGCCCCAGCATTTT
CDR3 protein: CSAEDRGQPQHF

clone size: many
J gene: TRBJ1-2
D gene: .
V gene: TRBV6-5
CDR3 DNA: TGTGCCAGCAGTTACTCTGATCGGTATGGCTACACCTTC
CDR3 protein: CASSYSDRYGYTF

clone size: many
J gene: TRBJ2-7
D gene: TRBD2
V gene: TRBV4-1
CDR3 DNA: TGCGCCAGCAGCCAAGATCCTAGCGGGGCCTACGAGCAGTACTTC
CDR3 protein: CASSQDPSGAYEQYF

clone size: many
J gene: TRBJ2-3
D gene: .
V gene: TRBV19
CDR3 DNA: TGTGCCAGTAGTATTGAGTCCCCACGGGATACGCAGTATTTT
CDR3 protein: CASSIESPRDTQYF

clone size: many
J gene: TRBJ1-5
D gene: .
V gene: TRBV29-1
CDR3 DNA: TGCAGCGTTGGGGGAGAAGCCCAGCATTTT
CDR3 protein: CSVGGEAQHF

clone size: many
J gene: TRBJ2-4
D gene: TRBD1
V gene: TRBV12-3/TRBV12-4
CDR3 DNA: TGTGCCAGCAGTTTGCGCACAGGGGACATTCAGTACTTC
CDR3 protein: CASSLRTGDIQYF

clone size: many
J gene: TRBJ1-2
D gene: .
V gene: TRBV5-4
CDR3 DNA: TGTGCCAGCAGCTTGGACAGAGACTCGCTCTACACCTTC
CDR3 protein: CASSLDRDSLYTF

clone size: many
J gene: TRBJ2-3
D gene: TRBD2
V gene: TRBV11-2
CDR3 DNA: TGTGCCAGCAGCGGAGGCGGGACTAGCGGGGGGGCCACGCAGTATTTT
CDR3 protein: CASSGGGTSGGATQYF

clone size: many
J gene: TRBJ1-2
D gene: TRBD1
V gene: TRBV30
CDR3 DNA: TGTGCCTGGAGTGTCGGGACAGCCACAGCTAACTATGGCTACACCTTC
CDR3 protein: CAWSVGTATANYGYTF

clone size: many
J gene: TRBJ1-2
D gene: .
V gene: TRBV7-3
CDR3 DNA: TGTGCCAGCAGCCCTGGAGGGGGAACCTATGGCTACACCTTC
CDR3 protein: CASSPGGGTYGYTF

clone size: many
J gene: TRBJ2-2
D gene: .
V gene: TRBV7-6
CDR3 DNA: TGTGCGACCTCCCCCCGCGAAGGGGACGGGGAGCTGTTTTTT
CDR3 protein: CATSPREGDGELFF

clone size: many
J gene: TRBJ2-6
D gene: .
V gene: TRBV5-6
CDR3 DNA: TGTGCCAGCAGCGCCGGATCCATCACTGGGGCCAACGTCCTGACTTTC
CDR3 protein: CASSAGSITGANVLTF

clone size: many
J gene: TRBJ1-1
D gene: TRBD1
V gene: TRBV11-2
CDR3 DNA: TGTGCCAGCAGCTTACAACTAAGGACAGGGGACACTGAAGCTTTCTTT
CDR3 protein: CASSLQLRTGDTEAFF

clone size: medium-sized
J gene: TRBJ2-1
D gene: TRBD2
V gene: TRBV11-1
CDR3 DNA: TGTGCCAGCAGCCAGGGACTAGCGGGGGAAAGCTCCTACAATGAGCAGTTCTTC
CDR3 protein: CASSQGLAGESSYNEQFF

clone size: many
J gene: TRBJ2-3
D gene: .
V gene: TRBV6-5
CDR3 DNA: TGTGCCAGCAGCACCGCCGGGGTAGGGCGAAGCACAGATACGCAGTATTTT
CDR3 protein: CASSTAGVGRSTDTQYF

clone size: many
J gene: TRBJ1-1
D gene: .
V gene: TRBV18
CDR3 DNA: TGTGCCAGCTCACCGAGGGAAGACACTGAAGCTTTCTTT
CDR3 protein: CASSPREDTEAFF

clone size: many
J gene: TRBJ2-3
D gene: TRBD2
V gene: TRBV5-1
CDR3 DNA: TGCGCCAGCAGCTTGGGTCTGCGCGGGGGGGCTACAGATACGCAGTATTTT
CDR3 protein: CASSLGLRGGATDTQYF

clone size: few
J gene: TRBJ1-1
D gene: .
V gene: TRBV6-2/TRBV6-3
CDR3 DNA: TGTGCCAGCAGTCCCCGGGGGCCCTTGAACACTGAAGCTTTCTTT
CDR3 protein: CASSPRGPLNTEAFF

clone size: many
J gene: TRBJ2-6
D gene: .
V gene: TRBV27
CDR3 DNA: TGTGCCAGCAAGGGAGTAGCGGCCTCTGGGGCCAACGTCCTGACTTTC
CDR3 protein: CASKGVAASGANVLTF

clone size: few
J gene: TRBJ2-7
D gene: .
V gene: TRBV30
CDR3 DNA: TGTGCCTGGAGTTCAGGGTTCCTCTACGAGCAGTACTTC
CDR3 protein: CAWSSGFLYEQYF

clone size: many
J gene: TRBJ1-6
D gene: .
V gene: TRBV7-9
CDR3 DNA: TGTGCCAGCAGCCCCAGCGGGGGGTCCTATAATTCACCCCTCCACTTT
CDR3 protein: CASSPSGGSYNSPLHF

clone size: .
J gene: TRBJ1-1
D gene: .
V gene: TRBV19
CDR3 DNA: TGTGCCAGTAGTGTTTACTTGAACACTGAAGCTTTCTTT
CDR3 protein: CASSVYLNTEAFF

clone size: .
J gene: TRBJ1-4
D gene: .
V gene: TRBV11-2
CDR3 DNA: TGTGCCAGCAGCATGGGGATTAATGAAAAACTGTTTTTT
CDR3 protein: CASSMGINEKLFF

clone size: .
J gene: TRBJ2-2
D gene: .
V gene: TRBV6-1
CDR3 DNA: TGTGCCAGCAGTGTTAGGACCGGGGAGCTGTTTTTT
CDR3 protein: CASSVRTGELFF

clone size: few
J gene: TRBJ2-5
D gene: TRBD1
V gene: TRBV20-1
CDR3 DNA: TGCAGTGCTAGACTCCGGGACAGACAAGAGACCCAGTACTTC
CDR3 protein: CSARLRDRQETQYF

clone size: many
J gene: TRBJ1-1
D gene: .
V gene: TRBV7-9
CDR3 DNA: TGTGCCAGCAGCCAAGTTGACAGATACCTCATGAACACTGAAGCTTTCTTT
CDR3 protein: CASSQVDRYLMNTEAFF

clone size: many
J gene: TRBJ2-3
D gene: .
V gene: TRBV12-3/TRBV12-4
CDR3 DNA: TGTGCCAGCAGTTTTAACCTTGGGGGAGATACGCAGTATTTT
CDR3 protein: CASSFNLGGDTQYF

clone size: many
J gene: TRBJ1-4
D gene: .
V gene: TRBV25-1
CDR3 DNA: TGTGCCAGCAGTTTAAGGGGAAGTGCAACTAATGAAAAACTGTTTTTT
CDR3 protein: CASSLRGSATNEKLFF

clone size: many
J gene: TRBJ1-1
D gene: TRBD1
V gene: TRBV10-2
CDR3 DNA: TGCGCCAGCAGTGAACCGGGACAGAACACTGAAGTTTTCTTT
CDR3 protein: CASSEPGQNTEVFF

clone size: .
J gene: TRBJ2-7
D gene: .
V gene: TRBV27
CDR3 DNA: TGTGCCAGCAGTTTGCAGCGGCACTCCTACGAGCAGTACTTC
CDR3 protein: CASSLQRHSYEQYF